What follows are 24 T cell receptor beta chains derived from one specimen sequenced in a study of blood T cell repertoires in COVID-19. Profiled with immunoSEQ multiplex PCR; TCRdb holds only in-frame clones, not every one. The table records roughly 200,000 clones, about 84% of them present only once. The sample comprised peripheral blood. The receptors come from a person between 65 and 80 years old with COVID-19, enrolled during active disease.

CDR3 bases: TGTGCCAGTAGTAGGGACAACTCTGGAAACACCATATATTTT. This sequence encodes CASSRDNSGNTIYF. The chain has TRBV19 and TRBJ1-3; possible D gene TRBD1, 6 bases. The CDR3 length is 14 residues. The germline V and J ends were trimmed by 4 bases and 0 bases, with 7 bases remaining between them. The germline V gene has CDR1 LNHDA and CDR2 SQIVND (reference sequence).

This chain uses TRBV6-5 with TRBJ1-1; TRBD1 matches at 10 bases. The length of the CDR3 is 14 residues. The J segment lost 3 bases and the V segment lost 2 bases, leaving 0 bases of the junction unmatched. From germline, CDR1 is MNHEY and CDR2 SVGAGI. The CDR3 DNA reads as TGTGCCAGCAGTTACGGGACAGGGGACACTGAAGCTTTCTTT. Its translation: CASSYGTGDTEAFF.

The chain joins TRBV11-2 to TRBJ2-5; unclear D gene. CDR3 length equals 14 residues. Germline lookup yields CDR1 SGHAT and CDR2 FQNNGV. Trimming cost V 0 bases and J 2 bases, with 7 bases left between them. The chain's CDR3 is CASSLDRVQETQYF. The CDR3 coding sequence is TGTGCCAGCAGCTTAGATCGGGTTCAAGAGACCCAGTACTTC.

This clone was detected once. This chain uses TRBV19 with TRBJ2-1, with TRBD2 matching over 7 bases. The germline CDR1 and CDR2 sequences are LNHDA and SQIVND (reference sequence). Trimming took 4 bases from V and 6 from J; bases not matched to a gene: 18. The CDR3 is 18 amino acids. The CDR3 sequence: CASSTPMFGAGVPNEQFF. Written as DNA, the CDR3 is TGTGCCAGTAGTACCCCCATGTTTGGGGCGGGAGTCCCCAATGAGCAGTTCTTC.

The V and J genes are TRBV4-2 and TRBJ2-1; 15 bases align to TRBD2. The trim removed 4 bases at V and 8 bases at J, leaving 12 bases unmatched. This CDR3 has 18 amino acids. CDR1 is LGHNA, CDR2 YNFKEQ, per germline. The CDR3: CASSPMGLAGGIIHEQFF. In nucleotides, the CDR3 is TGTGCCAGCAGCCCGATGGGACTAGCGGGAGGTATTATACATGAGCAGTTCTTC.

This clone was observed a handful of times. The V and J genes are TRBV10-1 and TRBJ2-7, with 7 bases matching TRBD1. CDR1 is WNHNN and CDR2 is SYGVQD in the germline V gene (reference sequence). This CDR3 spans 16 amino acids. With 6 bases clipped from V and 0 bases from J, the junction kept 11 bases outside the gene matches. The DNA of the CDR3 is TGCGCCAGCAGCCGTGCTCCGGGACAGATCTCCTACGAGCAGTACTTC. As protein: CASSRAPGQISYEQYF.

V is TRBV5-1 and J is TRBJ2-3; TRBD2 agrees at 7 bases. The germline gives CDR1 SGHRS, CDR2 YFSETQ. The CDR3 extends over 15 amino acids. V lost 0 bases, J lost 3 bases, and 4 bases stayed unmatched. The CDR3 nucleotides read TGCGCCAGCAGCTTGGACGGGAGGACTACAGATACGCAGTATTTT. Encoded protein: CASSLDGRTTDTQYF. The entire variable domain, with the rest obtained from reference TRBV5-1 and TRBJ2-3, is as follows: KAGVTQTPRYLIKTRGQQVTLSCSPISGHRSVSWYQQTPGQGLQFLFEYFSETQRNKGNFPGRFSGRQFSNSRSEMNVSTLELGDSALYLCASSLDGRTTDTQYFGPGTRLTVL.

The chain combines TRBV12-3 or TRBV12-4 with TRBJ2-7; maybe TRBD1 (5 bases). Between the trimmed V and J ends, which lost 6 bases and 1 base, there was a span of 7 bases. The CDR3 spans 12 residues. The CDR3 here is CASSQGSYEQYF. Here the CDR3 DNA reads TGTGCCAGCAGCCAGGGTTCCTACGAGCAGTACTTC.

For the CDR3, the DNA is TGCGCCAGCAGCTTGGCTGTAGGTGGGAGGGCCCTCGCCGGGGAGCTGTTTTTT. The encoded protein is CASSLAVGGRALAGELFF. This chain uses TRBV5-1 with TRBJ2-2, with 7 bases fitting TRBD2. Unmatched junction bases numbered 14, after V lost 0 bases and J lost 6 bases. The CDR3 is made up of 18 amino acids. The germline CDR1 and CDR2 sequences are SGHRS and YFSETQ.

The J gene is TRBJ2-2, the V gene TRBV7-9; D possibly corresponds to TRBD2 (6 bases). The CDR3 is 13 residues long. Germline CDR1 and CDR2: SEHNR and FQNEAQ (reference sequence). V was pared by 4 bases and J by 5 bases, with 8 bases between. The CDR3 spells CASSSAGTGELFF. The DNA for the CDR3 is TGTGCCAGCAGCTCGGCGGGGACCGGGGAGCTGTTTTTT.

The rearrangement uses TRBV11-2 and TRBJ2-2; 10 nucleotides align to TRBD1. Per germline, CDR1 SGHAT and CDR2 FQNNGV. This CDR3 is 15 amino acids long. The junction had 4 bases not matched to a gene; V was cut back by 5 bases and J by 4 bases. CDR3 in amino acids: CASSTTGGFTGELFF. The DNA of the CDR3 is TGTGCCAGCAGCACGACAGGGGGCTTCACCGGGGAGCTGTTTTTT.

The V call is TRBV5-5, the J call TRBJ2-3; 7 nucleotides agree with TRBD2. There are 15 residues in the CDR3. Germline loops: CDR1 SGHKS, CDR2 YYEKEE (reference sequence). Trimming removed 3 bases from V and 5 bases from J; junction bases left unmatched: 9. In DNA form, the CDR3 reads TGTGCCAGCAGCTGGGGGGGATCAGCCCAAGATACGCAGTATTTT. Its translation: CASSWGGSAQDTQYF. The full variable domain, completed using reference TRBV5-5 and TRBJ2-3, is DAGVTQSPTHLIKTRGQQVTLRCSPISGHKSVSWYQQVLGQGPQFIFQYYEKEERGRGNFPDRFSARQFPNYSSELNVNALLLGDSALYLCASSWGGSAQDTQYFGPGTRLTVL.

The CDR3 protein is CASSLGGDNSPLHF. In DNA form, the CDR3 reads TGCGCCAGCAGCCTCGGGGGAGATAATTCACCCCTCCACTTT. J is TRBJ1-6 and V is TRBV4-3; possible D gene TRBD1, 5 bases. From germline, CDR1 is LGHNA and CDR2 YSLEER. Trimming pared 4 bases from V and 5 bases from J, leaving 9 bases between. CDR3 size: 14 residues.

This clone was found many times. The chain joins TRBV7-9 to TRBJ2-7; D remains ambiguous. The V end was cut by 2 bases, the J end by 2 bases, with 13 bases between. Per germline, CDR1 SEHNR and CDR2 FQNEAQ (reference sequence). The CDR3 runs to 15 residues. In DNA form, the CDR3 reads TGTGCCAGCAGCTTACCCCTCCAGGCCACCTACGAGCAGTACTTC. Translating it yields CASSLPLQATYEQYF.

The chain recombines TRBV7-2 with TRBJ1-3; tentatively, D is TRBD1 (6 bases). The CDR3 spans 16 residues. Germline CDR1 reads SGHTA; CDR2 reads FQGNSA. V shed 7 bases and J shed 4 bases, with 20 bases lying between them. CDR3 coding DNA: TGTGCCAGCAAACCCGATGCGGGGGGGCAGGGAAACACCATATATTTT. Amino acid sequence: CASKPDAGGQGNTIYF.

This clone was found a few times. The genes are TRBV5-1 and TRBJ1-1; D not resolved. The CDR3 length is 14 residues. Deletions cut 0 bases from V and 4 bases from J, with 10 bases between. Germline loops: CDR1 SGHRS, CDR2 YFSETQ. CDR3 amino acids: CASSLGGYSTEAFF. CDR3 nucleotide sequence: TGCGCCAGCAGCTTGGGAGGGTACAGCACTGAAGCTTTCTTT. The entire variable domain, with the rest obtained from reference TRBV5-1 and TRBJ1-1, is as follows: KAGVTQTPRYLIKTRGQQVTLSCSPISGHRSVSWYQQTPGQGLQFLFEYFSETQRNKGNFPGRFSGRQFSNSRSEMNVSTLELGDSALYLCASSLGGYSTEAFFGQGTRLTVV.

The CDR3 DNA follows: TGTGCCAGCCAACAGGGACCGGGCACAGATACGCAGTATTTT. It translates to CASQQGPGTDTQYF. This sequence joins TRBV6-5 and TRBJ2-3; weak D call: TRBD1 (6 bases). Germline V gene data show CDR1 as MNHEY and CDR2 as SVGAGI. The V gene lost 8 bases and the J gene lost 1 base, with 13 bases spanning the gap. CDR3 size: 14 residues.

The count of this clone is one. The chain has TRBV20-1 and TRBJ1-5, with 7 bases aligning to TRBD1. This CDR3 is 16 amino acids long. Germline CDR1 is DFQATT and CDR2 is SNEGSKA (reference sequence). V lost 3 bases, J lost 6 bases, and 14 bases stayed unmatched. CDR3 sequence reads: CSASRQGLGSSQPQHF. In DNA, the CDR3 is TGCAGTGCTAGTCGACAGGGACTAGGCTCAAGTCAGCCCCAGCATTTT.

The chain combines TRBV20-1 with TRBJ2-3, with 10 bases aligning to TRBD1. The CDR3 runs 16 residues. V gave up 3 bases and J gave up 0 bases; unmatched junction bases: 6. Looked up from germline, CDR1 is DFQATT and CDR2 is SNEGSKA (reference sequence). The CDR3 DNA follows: TGCAGTGCTAGTAACCGGGACAGGGGTAGCACAGATACGCAGTATTTT. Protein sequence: CSASNRDRGSTDTQYF.

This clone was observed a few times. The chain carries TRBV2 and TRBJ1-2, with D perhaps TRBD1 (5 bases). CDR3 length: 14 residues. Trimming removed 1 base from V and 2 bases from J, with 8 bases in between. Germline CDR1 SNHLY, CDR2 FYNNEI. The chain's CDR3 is CASSEVGQNYGYTF. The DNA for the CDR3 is TGTGCCAGCAGTGAAGTGGGGCAAAACTATGGCTACACCTTC.

CDR3 region: CATSRLAGEIGELFF. Here the CDR3 DNA reads TGTGCCACCAGCAGATTAGCGGGAGAAATCGGGGAGCTGTTTTTT. This chain joins TRBV15 and TRBJ2-2; 9 bases are a match to TRBD2. CDR1 and CDR2 from the germline V gene are LNHNV and YYDKDF (reference sequence). The trim removed 2 bases at V and 7 bases at J, leaving 5 bases unmatched. CDR3 length: 15 residues. Together with reference TRBV15 and TRBJ2-2, the CDR3 gives the full variable domain: DAMVIQNPRYQVTQFGKPVTLSCSQTLNHNVMYWYQQKSSQAPKLLFHYYDKDFNNEADTPDNFQSRRPNTSFCFLDIRSPGLGDTAMYLCATSRLAGEIGELFFGEGSRLTVL.

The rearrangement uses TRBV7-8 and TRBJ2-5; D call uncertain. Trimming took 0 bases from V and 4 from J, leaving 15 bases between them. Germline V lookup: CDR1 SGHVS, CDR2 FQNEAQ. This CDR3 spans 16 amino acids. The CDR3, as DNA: TGTGCCAGCAGCTTAGCCCCCCCGCTATCGGGAGAGACCCAGTACTTC. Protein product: CASSLAPPLSGETQYF.

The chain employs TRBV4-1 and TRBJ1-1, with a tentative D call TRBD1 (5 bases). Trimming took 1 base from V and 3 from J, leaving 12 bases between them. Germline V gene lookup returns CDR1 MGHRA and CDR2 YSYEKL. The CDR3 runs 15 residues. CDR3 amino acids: CASSQVDRRYTEAFF. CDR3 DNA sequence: TGCGCCAGCAGCCAAGTCGACAGAAGATACACTGAAGCTTTCTTT.

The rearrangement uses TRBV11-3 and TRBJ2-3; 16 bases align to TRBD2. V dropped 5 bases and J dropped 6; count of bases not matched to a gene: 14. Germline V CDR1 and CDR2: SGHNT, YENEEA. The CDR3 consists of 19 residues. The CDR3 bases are TGTGCCAGCAGCCCTCGCCAGGGGACTAGCGGGGGGGCCCTGGATACGCAGTATTTT. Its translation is CASSPRQGTSGGALDTQYF.